The clone carrying this T cell receptor (beta chain) was counted ten times or more. Then a second PCR, running roughly 7 to 11 cycles, was carried out with a sample-barcoded 5' primer and a J-beta primer mix. Each CDR3 protein gets one entry after TCRdb re-called the 5' RACE reads with MiXCR. The table has about 680,000 distinct CDR3 sequences, about half seen once. The entry originates in a study of blood T cells in healthy people across ages. Study as a whole: Capture by template switching was about one barcoded beta molecule per two T cells.

Peripheral blood was drawn, about 9.7 milliliters per donor. Germline V lookup: CDR1 LGHNA, CDR2 YSLEER. CDR3 size: 16 residues. J lost 0 bases, V lost 6 bases, and 8 bases had no gene match. Source material: blood. The J gene is TRBJ2-3, the V gene TRBV4-3, with 8 bases identical to TRBD2. The origin of this receptor is a woman aged 55-69 years in good health. The CDR3 DNA follows: TGCGCCAGCAGACCCACAGCGGGGGATAGCACAGATACGCAGTATTTT. The encoded protein is CASRPTAGDSTDTQYF.